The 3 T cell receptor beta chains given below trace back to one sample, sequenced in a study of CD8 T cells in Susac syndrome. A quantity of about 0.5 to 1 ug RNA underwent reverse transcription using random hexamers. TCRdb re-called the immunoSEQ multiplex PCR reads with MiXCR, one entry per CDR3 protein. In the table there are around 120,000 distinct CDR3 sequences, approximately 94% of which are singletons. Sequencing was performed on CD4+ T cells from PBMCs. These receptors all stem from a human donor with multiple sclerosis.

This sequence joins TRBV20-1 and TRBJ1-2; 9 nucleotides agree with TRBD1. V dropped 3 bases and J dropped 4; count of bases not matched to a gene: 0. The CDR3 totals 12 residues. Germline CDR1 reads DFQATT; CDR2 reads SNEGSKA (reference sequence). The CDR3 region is CSARDRGYGYTF. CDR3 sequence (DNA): TGCAGTGCTAGGGACAGGGGCTATGGCTACACCTTC.

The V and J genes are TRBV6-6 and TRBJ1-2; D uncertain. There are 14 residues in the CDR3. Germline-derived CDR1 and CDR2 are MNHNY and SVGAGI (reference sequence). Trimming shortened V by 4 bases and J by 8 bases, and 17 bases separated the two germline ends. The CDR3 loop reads CASSFKGEGTGYTF. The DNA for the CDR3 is TGTGCCAGCAGTTTCAAGGGAGAGGGCACGGGCTACACCTTC.

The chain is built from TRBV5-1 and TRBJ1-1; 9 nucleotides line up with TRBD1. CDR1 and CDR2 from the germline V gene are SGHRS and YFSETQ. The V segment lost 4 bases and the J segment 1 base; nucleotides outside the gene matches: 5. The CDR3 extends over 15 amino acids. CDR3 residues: CASSGTGSKNTEAFF. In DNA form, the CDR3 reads TGCGCCAGCAGCGGGACAGGGTCGAAGAACACTGAAGCTTTCTTT.